These T cell receptor beta chains were read from a single sample in a study of T cell changes during pregnancy in multiple sclerosis. Profiled with immunoSEQ multiplex PCR; TCRdb holds only in-frame clones, not every one. The data contain some 74,000 clones, 85% to 95% of them singletons. The sample here was peripheral blood, taken before pregnancy. The receptor source for this set is a female donor with multiple sclerosis, enrolled in a pregnancy study. The CDR3 runs from the conserved cysteine through the conserved F or W. The order of the fields is clone size, J gene, V gene, D gene, CDR3 length, CDR3 protein, CDR3 DNA. A D gene is named only where the DNA matches it firmly. Clone size is given for some rows only: seen once, a few or many times, or a class if the clone is expanded.

clone size: .
J gene: TRBJ2-7
V gene: TRBV29-1
D gene: TRBD2
CDR3 length: 13
CDR3 protein: CSVSGRGVYEQYF
CDR3 DNA: TGCAGCGTCAGCGGGAGGGGGGTCTACGAGCAGTACTTC

clone size: once
J gene: TRBJ1-2
V gene: TRBV15
D gene: .
CDR3 length: 14
CDR3 protein: CATSRPGMTGGYTF
CDR3 DNA: TGTGCCACCTCACGCCCGGGGATGACGGGGGGCTACACCTTC

clone size: .
J gene: TRBJ1-5
V gene: TRBV5-8
D gene: TRBD1
CDR3 length: 16
CDR3 protein: CASSGDRVYGNQPQHF
CDR3 DNA: TGTGCCAGCAGCGGGGACAGGGTCTACGGCAATCAGCCCCAGCATTTT

clone size: .
J gene: TRBJ2-5
V gene: TRBV5-4
D gene: TRBD2
CDR3 length: 15
CDR3 protein: CASSDGAGGVETQYF
CDR3 DNA: TGTGCCAGCAGCGATGGGGCGGGAGGGGTGGAGACCCAGTACTTC

clone size: .
J gene: TRBJ2-2
V gene: TRBV9
D gene: TRBD2
CDR3 length: 17
CDR3 protein: CASSVASGRADTGELFF
CDR3 DNA: TGTGCCAGCAGCGTAGCTAGCGGGAGGGCAGACACCGGGGAGCTGTTTTTT

clone size: .
J gene: TRBJ1-2
V gene: TRBV6-1
D gene: TRBD1
CDR3 length: 15
CDR3 protein: CASSERQGVNYGYTF
CDR3 DNA: TGTGCCAGCAGCGAACGGCAGGGGGTCAACTATGGCTACACCTTC

clone size: .
J gene: TRBJ1-2
V gene: TRBV30
D gene: .
CDR3 length: 16
CDR3 protein: CAWSVLRKGRGYGYTF
CDR3 DNA: TGTGCCTGGAGTGTACTAAGAAAGGGCAGGGGCTATGGCTACACCTTC

clone size: .
J gene: TRBJ2-2
V gene: TRBV7-2
D gene: TRBD2
CDR3 length: 17
CDR3 protein: CASSLAVGLVLSGELFF
CDR3 DNA: TGTGCCAGCAGCTTAGCGGTAGGACTAGTCTTGTCCGGGGAGCTGTTTTTT

clone size: .
J gene: TRBJ1-1
V gene: TRBV6-5
D gene: .
CDR3 length: 15
CDR3 protein: CASSTGGRSHTEAFF
CDR3 DNA: TGTGCCAGCAGTACGGGGGGACGGTCGCACACTGAAGCTTTCTTT

clone size: .
J gene: TRBJ2-7
V gene: TRBV21-1
D gene: .
CDR3 length: 16
CDR3 protein: CASSNPLGRGCYEQYF
CDR3 DNA: TGTGCCAGCAGCAACCCCCTGGGCAGGGGGTGCTACGAGCAGTACTTC

clone size: .
J gene: TRBJ2-7
V gene: TRBV5-1
D gene: .
CDR3 length: 14
CDR3 protein: CASSLVVGVWEQYF
CDR3 DNA: TGCGCCAGCAGCTTGGTAGTCGGGGTCTGGGAGCAGTACTTC

clone size: .
J gene: TRBJ2-1
V gene: TRBV6-4
D gene: .
CDR3 length: 15
CDR3 protein: CASSETGDSYNEQFF
CDR3 DNA: TGTGCCAGCAGTGAGACCGGGGACTCCTACAATGAGCAGTTCTTC

clone size: .
J gene: TRBJ2-6
V gene: TRBV7-2
D gene: TRBD1
CDR3 length: 16
CDR3 protein: CASSGQGALGANVLTF
CDR3 DNA: TGTGCCAGCAGCGGACAGGGGGCTTTGGGGGCCAACGTCCTGACTTTC

clone size: once
J gene: TRBJ2-2
V gene: TRBV18
D gene: .
CDR3 length: 16
CDR3 protein: CASSRDSLLVSGELFF
CDR3 DNA: TGTGCCAGCTCACGCGACAGCCTGCTGGTCTCCGGGGAGCTGTTTTTT

clone size: .
J gene: TRBJ1-1
V gene: TRBV30
D gene: .
CDR3 length: 13
CDR3 protein: CAWSVQGYTEAFF
CDR3 DNA: TGTGCCTGGAGTGTACAGGGCTACACTGAAGCTTTCTTT

clone size: .
J gene: TRBJ2-1
V gene: TRBV7-2
D gene: .
CDR3 length: 14
CDR3 protein: CASSLEPRVNEQFF
CDR3 DNA: TGTGCCAGCAGCTTAGAGCCCAGGGTCAATGAGCAGTTCTTC

clone size: .
J gene: TRBJ1-1
V gene: TRBV28
D gene: .
CDR3 length: 14
CDR3 protein: CASSLRQVNTEAFF
CDR3 DNA: TGTGCCAGCAGTTTAAGGCAGGTAAACACTGAAGCTTTCTTT

clone size: .
J gene: TRBJ2-5
V gene: TRBV5-6
D gene: .
CDR3 length: 15
CDR3 protein: CASTPLRGIQETQYF
CDR3 DNA: TGTGCCAGCACCCCCCTGCGAGGAATCCAAGAGACCCAGTACTTC

clone size: .
J gene: TRBJ2-2
V gene: TRBV7-2
D gene: TRBD2
CDR3 length: 15
CDR3 protein: CASSSSGMNTGELFF
CDR3 DNA: TGTGCCAGCAGCTCCAGCGGGATGAACACCGGGGAGCTGTTTTTT

clone size: .
J gene: TRBJ2-1
V gene: TRBV6-6
D gene: .
CDR3 length: 12
CDR3 protein: CASSSTAPGQFF
CDR3 DNA: TGTGCCAGCAGTTCGACAGCCCCTGGGCAGTTCTTC

clone size: .
J gene: TRBJ1-4
V gene: TRBV4-3
D gene: TRBD1
CDR3 length: 17
CDR3 protein: CASSPGTGSRTNEKLFF
CDR3 DNA: TGCGCCAGCAGCCCAGGGACAGGGAGTCGAACTAATGAAAAACTGTTTTTT

clone size: .
J gene: TRBJ1-4
V gene: TRBV5-1
D gene: TRBD1
CDR3 length: 17
CDR3 protein: CASSRTGGSATNEKLFF
CDR3 DNA: TGCGCCAGCAGCAGGACAGGGGGATCTGCAACTAATGAAAAACTGTTTTTT

clone size: .
J gene: TRBJ2-3
V gene: TRBV19
D gene: TRBD2
CDR3 length: 16
CDR3 protein: CASSTGTSGRPDTQYF
CDR3 DNA: TGTGCCAGTAGTACCGGGACTAGCGGGAGACCAGATACGCAGTATTTT

clone size: .
J gene: TRBJ2-7
V gene: TRBV6-5
D gene: TRBD2
CDR3 length: 14
CDR3 protein: CASRSSGSPHEQYF
CDR3 DNA: TGTGCCAGCAGATCTAGCGGGAGTCCCCACGAGCAGTACTTC

clone size: .
J gene: TRBJ2-7
V gene: TRBV7-9
D gene: TRBD2
CDR3 length: 16
CDR3 protein: CASSFTSGRGSYEQYF
CDR3 DNA: TGTGCCAGCAGCTTTACTAGCGGGAGAGGGTCCTACGAGCAGTACTTC

clone size: .
J gene: TRBJ1-5
V gene: TRBV4-1
D gene: .
CDR3 length: 14
CDR3 protein: CASSQVHTGQPQHF
CDR3 DNA: TGCGCCAGCAGCCAAGTCCATACCGGTCAGCCCCAGCATTTT

clone size: .
J gene: TRBJ2-3
V gene: TRBV13
D gene: .
CDR3 length: 15
CDR3 protein: CASSLAGSWADTQYF
CDR3 DNA: TGTGCCAGCAGCTTAGCCGGGAGTTGGGCAGATACGCAGTATTTT

clone size: .
J gene: TRBJ2-2
V gene: TRBV27
D gene: TRBD1
CDR3 length: 14
CDR3 protein: CASLRQGNTGELFF
CDR3 DNA: TGTGCCAGTCTAAGACAGGGGAACACCGGGGAGCTGTTTTTT

clone size: .
J gene: TRBJ2-2
V gene: TRBV7-9
D gene: .
CDR3 length: 15
CDR3 protein: CASQPTGFSGGELFF
CDR3 DNA: TGTGCCAGCCAACCTACAGGGTTCTCAGGCGGGGAGCTGTTTTTT

clone size: .
J gene: TRBJ2-1
V gene: TRBV4-3
D gene: TRBD1
CDR3 length: 15
CDR3 protein: CASSQTGVRNNEQFF
CDR3 DNA: TGCGCCAGCAGCCAGACAGGGGTAAGGAACAATGAGCAGTTCTTC

clone size: .
J gene: TRBJ1-4
V gene: TRBV19
D gene: .
CDR3 length: 15
CDR3 protein: CASSYTGTTNEKLFF
CDR3 DNA: TGTGCCAGTAGTTACACAGGGACGACTAATGAAAAACTGTTTTTT

clone size: .
J gene: TRBJ2-7
V gene: TRBV11-2
D gene: .
CDR3 length: 15
CDR3 protein: CASSLGAGATYEQYF
CDR3 DNA: TGTGCCAGCAGCTTAGGAGCAGGGGCTACCTACGAGCAGTACTTC

clone size: .
J gene: TRBJ2-7
V gene: TRBV5-5
D gene: .
CDR3 length: 14
CDR3 protein: CASSFRDWDSEQYF
CDR3 DNA: TGTGCCAGCAGCTTTCGGGACTGGGACTCCGAGCAGTACTTC

clone size: .
J gene: TRBJ1-4
V gene: TRBV4-3
D gene: TRBD1
CDR3 length: 16
CDR3 protein: CASSPISPDRGEKLFF
CDR3 DNA: TGCGCCAGCAGCCCGATTTCCCCCGACAGGGGAGAAAAACTGTTTTTT

clone size: few
J gene: TRBJ2-7
V gene: TRBV10-3
D gene: .
CDR3 length: 12
CDR3 protein: CATGLGPYEQYF
CDR3 DNA: TGTGCCACCGGACTGGGCCCCTACGAGCAGTACTTC

clone size: .
J gene: TRBJ2-5
V gene: TRBV5-4
D gene: TRBD1
CDR3 length: 13
CDR3 protein: CASSLPGGETQYF
CDR3 DNA: TGTGCCAGCAGCTTGCCAGGGGGCGAGACCCAGTACTTC

clone size: .
J gene: TRBJ2-1
V gene: TRBV7-2
D gene: TRBD2
CDR3 length: 18
CDR3 protein: CASSLMDFAGLASNEQFF
CDR3 DNA: TGTGCCAGCAGCTTAATGGATTTTGCGGGACTAGCGTCCAATGAGCAGTTCTTC

clone size: .
J gene: TRBJ2-1
V gene: TRBV4-3
D gene: TRBD2
CDR3 length: 18
CDR3 protein: CASSQEVLRLARYNEQFF
CDR3 DNA: TGCGCCAGCAGCCAAGAAGTCTTAAGACTAGCGCGATACAATGAGCAGTTCTTC

clone size: .
J gene: TRBJ1-5
V gene: TRBV4-3
D gene: TRBD1
CDR3 length: 14
CDR3 protein: CASSQDRGNQPQHF
CDR3 DNA: TGCGCCAGCAGCCAGGACAGGGGCAATCAGCCCCAGCATTTT

clone size: .
J gene: TRBJ2-7
V gene: TRBV4-3
D gene: TRBD1
CDR3 length: 15
CDR3 protein: CASSQDRGGNYEQYF
CDR3 DNA: TGCGCCAGCAGCCAAGACCGAGGGGGCAACTACGAGCAGTACTTC

clone size: once
J gene: TRBJ2-2
V gene: TRBV15
D gene: TRBD2
CDR3 length: 15
CDR3 protein: CATSPGGRGTGELFF
CDR3 DNA: TGTGCCACCAGCCCCGGGGGGAGAGGCACCGGGGAGCTGTTTTTT

clone size: .
J gene: TRBJ2-4
V gene: TRBV28
D gene: TRBD2
CDR3 length: 17
CDR3 protein: CASSPLAGGRSKNIQYF
CDR3 DNA: TGTGCCAGCAGTCCTTTAGCGGGAGGCCGTTCCAAAAACATTCAGTACTTC

clone size: .
J gene: TRBJ1-3
V gene: TRBV19
D gene: .
CDR3 length: 17
CDR3 protein: CASSVKPPRVIGNTIYF
CDR3 DNA: TGTGCCAGTAGTGTCAAGCCACCGAGGGTAATTGGAAACACCATATATTTT

clone size: .
J gene: TRBJ2-7
V gene: TRBV5-5
D gene: .
CDR3 length: 14
CDR3 protein: CASSPDGRGYEQYF
CDR3 DNA: TGTGCCAGCAGCCCGGACGGCCGGGGCTACGAGCAGTACTTC

clone size: .
J gene: TRBJ2-7
V gene: TRBV7-6
D gene: TRBD1
CDR3 length: 15
CDR3 protein: CASSPTGGPSYEQYF
CDR3 DNA: TGTGCCAGCAGTCCGACAGGGGGACCCTCCTACGAGCAGTACTTC

clone size: once
J gene: TRBJ2-4
V gene: TRBV27
D gene: TRBD2
CDR3 length: 15
CDR3 protein: CASTKTSGRMGIQYF
CDR3 DNA: TGTGCCAGCACCAAGACTAGCGGGAGAATGGGCATTCAGTACTTC

clone size: .
J gene: TRBJ1-1
V gene: TRBV5-1
D gene: .
CDR3 length: 14
CDR3 protein: CASSLERGYTEAFF
CDR3 DNA: TGCGCCAGCAGCTTGGAGAGGGGGTATACTGAAGCTTTCTTT

clone size: .
J gene: TRBJ2-5
V gene: TRBV9
D gene: TRBD2
CDR3 length: 15
CDR3 protein: CASSVGTSVQETQYF
CDR3 DNA: TGTGCCAGCAGCGTGGGGACTAGTGTCCAAGAGACCCAGTACTTC

clone size: .
J gene: TRBJ2-4
V gene: TRBV7-6
D gene: .
CDR3 length: 14
CDR3 protein: CASSSNQGPNIQYF
CDR3 DNA: TGTGCCAGCAGCTCAAATCAGGGGCCAAACATTCAGTACTTC